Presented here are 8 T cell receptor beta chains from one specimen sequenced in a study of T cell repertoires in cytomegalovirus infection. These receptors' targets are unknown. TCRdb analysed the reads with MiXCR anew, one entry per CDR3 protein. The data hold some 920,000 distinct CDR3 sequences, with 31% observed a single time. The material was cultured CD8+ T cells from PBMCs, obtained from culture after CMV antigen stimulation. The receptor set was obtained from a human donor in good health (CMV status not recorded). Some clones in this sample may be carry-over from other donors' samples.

CDR3 in DNA: TGTGCCAGCAAAGGGGGTAAGAGCTCCTACAATGAGCAGTTCTTC. This sequence encodes CASKGGKSSYNEQFF. The V call is TRBV2, the J call TRBJ2-1; TRBD1 might be the D (6 bases). The V end was cut by 7 bases, the J end by 0 bases, with 13 bases between. The CDR3 is 15 amino acids. The germline CDR1 and CDR2 sequences are SNHLY and FYNNEI.

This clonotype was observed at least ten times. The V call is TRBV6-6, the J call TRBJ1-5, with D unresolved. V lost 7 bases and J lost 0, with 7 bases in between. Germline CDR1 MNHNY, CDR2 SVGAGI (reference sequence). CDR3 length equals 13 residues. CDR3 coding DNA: TGTGCCAGCACCACCAATAGCAATCAGCCCCAGCATTTT. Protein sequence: CASTTNSNQPQHF.

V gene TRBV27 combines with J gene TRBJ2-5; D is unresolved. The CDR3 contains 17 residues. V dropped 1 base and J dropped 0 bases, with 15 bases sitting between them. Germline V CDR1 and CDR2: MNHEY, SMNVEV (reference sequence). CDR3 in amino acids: CASSLLGSPKYQETQYF. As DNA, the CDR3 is TGTGCCAGCAGTTTATTAGGCAGTCCCAAGTACCAAGAGACCCAGTACTTC.

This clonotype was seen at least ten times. CDR3 region: CASSPSPGGQDYEQYV. The CDR3 bases are TGTGCCAGCAGCCCGTCACCAGGGGGACAGGACTACGAGCAGTACGTC. The gene calls are TRBV7-2 and TRBJ2-7; 8 positions agree with TRBD1. V was clipped by 5 bases and J by 3 bases; unmatched bases: 12. This CDR3 is built from 16 residues. Germline V gives CDR1 SGHTA, CDR2 FQGNSA.

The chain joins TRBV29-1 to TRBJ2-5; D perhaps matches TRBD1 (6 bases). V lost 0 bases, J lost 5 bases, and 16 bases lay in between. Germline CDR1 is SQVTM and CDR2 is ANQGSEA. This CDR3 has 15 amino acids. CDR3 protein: CSVEDGTSMQETQYF. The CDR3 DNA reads TGCAGCGTTGAAGATGGGACATCAATGCAGGAGACCCAGTACTTC.

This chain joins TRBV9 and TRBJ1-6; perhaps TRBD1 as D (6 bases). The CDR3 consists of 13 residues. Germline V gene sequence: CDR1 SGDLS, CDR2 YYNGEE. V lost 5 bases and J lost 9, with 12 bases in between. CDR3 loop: CASRGGGVSPLHF. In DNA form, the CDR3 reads TGTGCCAGCAGAGGAGGGGGGGTTTCACCCCTCCACTTT.

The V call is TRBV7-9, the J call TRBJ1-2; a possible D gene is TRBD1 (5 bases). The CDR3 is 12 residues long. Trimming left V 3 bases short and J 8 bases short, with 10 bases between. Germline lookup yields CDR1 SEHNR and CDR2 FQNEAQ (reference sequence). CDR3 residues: CASSLPGGGYTF. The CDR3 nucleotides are TGTGCCAGCAGCTTGCCGGGGGGAGGCTACACCTTC.

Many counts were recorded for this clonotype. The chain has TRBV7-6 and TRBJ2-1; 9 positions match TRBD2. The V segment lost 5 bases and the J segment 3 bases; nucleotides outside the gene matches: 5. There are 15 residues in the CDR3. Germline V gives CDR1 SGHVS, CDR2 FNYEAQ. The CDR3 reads CASSPSGRFYNEQFF. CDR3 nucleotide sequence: TGTGCCAGCAGCCCCAGCGGGAGGTTCTACAATGAGCAGTTCTTC.